Below are 24 T cell receptor beta chains sequenced from a single sample in a study of T cell responses to AZD1222 COVID-19 vaccine. Measured with immunoSEQ multiplex PCR; TCRdb has only the in-frame clones, and not every one. The sample records about 140,000 clones, around 89% being singletons. The sample consisted of peripheral blood, taken 28 days after the second AZD1222 dose. The origin of the receptors is an adult who received the AZD1222 COVID-19 vaccine.

The chain uses TRBV9 and TRBJ1-2, with 7 bases fitting TRBD1. The CDR3 is 15 residues long. Germline loops: CDR1 SGDLS, CDR2 YYNGEE. Trimming at V came to 3 bases and at J to 5 bases, leaving 10 bases not matched to a gene. CDR3 in DNA: TGTGCCAGCAGCGCCCACGCCGGGACAGAGTATGGCTACACCTTC. This translates into CASSAHAGTEYGYTF.

The chain carries TRBV21-1 and TRBJ1-1; the DNA was not compared with TRBD1, the D call given in the table. TRBV21-1 is described as a pseudogene. CDR3 length: 13 residues. CDR3 in amino acids: CASHRQANTEAFF. CDR3 coding DNA: TGTGCCAGCCACCGACAGGCGAACACTGAAGCTTTCTTT.

The chain couples TRBV21-1 to TRBJ1-3; the D call of TRBD1 is as the table states it, not checked on the DNA. TRBV21-1 is a pseudogene. The CDR3 runs 14 residues. CDR3 amino acids: CASPDRSRGNTIYF. CDR3 coding DNA: TGTGCCAGCCCCGACAGGTCTCGGGGAAACACCATATATTTT.

This clone was picked up one time. V and J are TRBV2 and TRBJ1-2, with a possible D match to TRBD1 (5 bases). Germline V gives CDR1 SNHLY, CDR2 FYNNEI. V lost 6 bases to trimming and J lost 3 bases, with 11 bases between them. The CDR3 runs to 13 residues. The CDR3 sequence: CASRTDSHYGYTF. CDR3 sequence (DNA): TGTGCCAGCAGAACCGACAGCCACTATGGCTACACCTTC. The whole variable domain, filled in from reference TRBV2 and TRBJ1-2, reads EPEVTQTPSHQVTQMGQEVILRCVPISNHLYFYWYRQILGQKVEFLVSFYNNEISEKSEIFDDQFSVERPDGSNFTLKIRSTKLEDSAMYFCASRTDSHYGYTFGSGTRLTVV.

This clone has just one count. The chain is built from TRBV19 and TRBJ2-5, with TRBD1 matching over 8 bases. Germline CDR1 reads LNHDA; CDR2 reads SQIVND (reference sequence). Unmatched junction bases numbered 4, after V lost 3 bases and J lost 4 bases. The CDR3 is 14 amino acids. The CDR3 DNA reads TGTGCCAGTAGTATCACAGGGGGTCTAGAGACCCAGTACTTC. It is translated as CASSITGGLETQYF.

The chain recombines TRBV3-1 (or the pseudogene TRBV3-2) with TRBJ2-7; possibly TRBD2 for D (6 bases). The CDR3 loop spans 10 amino acids. V lost 10 bases, J lost 5 bases, and 9 bases lay in between. In germline, CDR1 is LGHDT, CDR2 YNNKEL (reference sequence). This CDR3 is CATGLHEQYF. CDR3 bases: TGTGCCACGGGACTCCACGAGCAGTACTTC.

This chain links TRBV2 with TRBJ1-6; 8 nucleotides agree with TRBD1. Germline V gives CDR1 SNHLY, CDR2 FYNNEI. The V and J ends lost 8 bases and 8 bases, in that order; junction bases with no gene match: 5. CDR3 length equals 13 residues. The CDR3 bases are TGTGCCAGCGTACAGGGGGAGGATTCACCCCTCCACTTT. This encodes CASVQGEDSPLHF.

This clone has only a few counts. The chain links TRBV2 to TRBJ1-1; maybe TRBD1 (6 bases). The CDR3 length is 13 residues. The V gene's germline CDR1 is SNHLY and CDR2 FYNNEI. V was trimmed by 7 bases and J by 7 bases, leaving 16 bases between them. The CDR3 DNA sequence: TGTGCCAGCACCAGTTCCTGGGGGCTTGAAGCTTTCTTT. Translated, it gives CASTSSWGLEAFF.

This clone appeared once. V is TRBV4-2 and J is TRBJ2-1; D remains unclear. The ends were cut back, 1 base at V and 7 bases at J, with 17 bases in the middle. The germline V gene encodes CDR1 LGHNA and CDR2 YNFKEQ. The CDR3 covers 16 residues. The CDR3 sequence is CASSQAGPPWLNEQFF. As DNA, the CDR3 is TGTGCCAGCAGCCAAGCCGGGCCCCCTTGGTTGAATGAGCAGTTCTTC.

The V and J genes are TRBV9 and TRBJ2-2; 8 bases align to TRBD2. The germline gives CDR1 SGDLS, CDR2 YYNGEE. This CDR3 has 15 residues. V was pared by 3 bases and J by 2 bases, with 3 bases of the junction left unmatched. CDR3 in DNA: TGTGCCAGCAGCGCCGGGGGGGCCAACACCGGGGAGCTGTTTTTT. Amino acid sequence: CASSAGGANTGELFF.

This clone was counted once. The chain employs TRBV5-1 and TRBJ2-2, with D unresolved. The germline V and J ends were trimmed by 5 bases and 1 base, with 12 bases remaining between them. Germline loops: CDR1 SGHRS, CDR2 YFSETQ. CDR3 length: 15 amino acids. CDR3 sequence (DNA): TGCGCCAGCAGATCAGGCCGGATGAACACCGGGGAGCTGTTTTTT. The encoded protein is CASRSGRMNTGELFF.

About this clone: One end of the junction is discordant with germline, which a read error may explain. The V call is TRBV7-7, the J call TRBJ2-5; D might be TRBD2 (5 bases). From germline, CDR1 is SSHAT and CDR2 FNYEAQ (reference sequence). The CDR3 runs 18 residues. As DNA, the CDR3 is TGTGCTAGCAGCTTAGCGAGGTGGGGAGAAGCGGCTCAAGAGACCCAGTACTTC. It specifies CASSLARWGEAAQETQYF.

In its sample, this clone was seen a few times. CDR3 sequence reads: CASSFSGHEQYF. The CDR3 nucleotides are TGTGCCAGCAGCTTCAGCGGCCACGAGCAGTACTTC. The chain couples TRBV5-6 to TRBJ2-7, with D possibly being TRBD2 (5 bases). The germline CDR1 and CDR2 sequences are SGHDT and YYEEEE. V was clipped by 2 bases and J by 5 bases, with 8 bases between them. This CDR3 is built from 12 residues.

This clone came up once. The genes are TRBV18 and TRBJ1-1; possibly TRBD1 for D (6 bases). With 4 bases removed from V and 1 base from J, the gap between germline ends came to 13 bases. Germline V gene sequence: CDR1 KGHSH, CDR2 LQKENI. The CDR3 length is 15 residues. The CDR3 is CASSLLQGANTEAFF. CDR3 DNA: TGTGCCAGCTCACTCTTACAGGGAGCGAACACTGAAGCTTTCTTT.

This chain uses TRBV6-5 with TRBJ2-2; D is possibly TRBD2 (5 bases). The CDR3 has 13 amino acids. Looked up from germline, CDR1 is MNHEY and CDR2 is SVGAGI. The V end was cut by 7 bases, the J end by 4 bases, with 10 bases between. The CDR3 region is CASKMGSTGELFF. The CDR3 region has the DNA TGTGCCAGCAAAATGGGGAGCACCGGGGAGCTGTTTTTT.

The chain couples TRBV7-9 to TRBJ1-1, with D unclear. Germline CDR1 and CDR2: SEHNR and FQNEAQ (reference sequence). V dropped 2 bases and J dropped 1 base, with 8 bases sitting between them. The CDR3 is 14 residues long. CDR3 amino acids: CASSLNPQNTEAFF. CDR3 bases: TGTGCCAGCAGCTTAAATCCACAGAACACTGAAGCTTTCTTT.

The chain has TRBV11-2 and TRBJ2-6, with 10 bases identical to TRBD1. J lost 2 bases, V lost 2 bases, and 6 bases had no gene match. This CDR3 comprises 18 residues. Germline V gene data show CDR1 as SGHAT and CDR2 as FQNNGV. The DNA for the CDR3 is TGTGCCAGCAGCTTAATTATGGGGACAGGGGCTGGGGCCAACGTCCTGACTTTC. Its translation is CASSLIMGTGAGANVLTF.

A word on this clone: This sample includes further DNA sequences coding for the same CDR3. The CDR3 nucleotides are TGTGCCAGCAGTTACTCACCTAGCGGGGGAGAGACCCAGTACTTC. Protein product: CASSYSPSGGETQYF. V and J are TRBV6-5 and TRBJ2-5; 10 nucleotides agree with TRBD2. The germline V gene encodes CDR1 MNHEY and CDR2 SVGAGI. V dropped 0 bases and J dropped 4; count of bases not matched to a gene: 2. CDR3 length equals 15 residues.

This clone was recorded only once. The rearrangement uses TRBV10-3 and TRBJ1-5, with D perhaps matching TRBD1 (6 bases). Germline V lookup: CDR1 ENHRY, CDR2 SYGVKD. This CDR3 spans 14 amino acids. V gave up 7 bases and J gave up 2 bases, with 12 bases separating them. CDR3 DNA sequence: TGTGCCATCAAGGGGGAGGGAGGCAATCAGCCCCAGCATTTT. Its translation is CAIKGEGGNQPQHF.

The genes are TRBV6-2 or TRBV6-3 and TRBJ2-7; 12 nucleotides match TRBD1. V lost 2 bases to trimming and J lost 2 bases; unmatched junction nucleotides: 4. The CDR3 is 16 residues long. Germline V gene data show CDR1 as MNHEY and CDR2 as SVGEGT. In nucleotides, the CDR3 is TGTGCCAGCAGTTACGGGACAGGGGGCTCGACCTACGAGCAGTACTTC. Translating it yields CASSYGTGGSTYEQYF.

J is TRBJ2-2 and V is TRBV2, with D possibly being TRBD2 (6 bases). Germline values: CDR1 SNHLY, CDR2 FYNNEI. CDR3 size: 12 residues. The germline V and J ends were trimmed by 6 bases and 7 bases, with 9 bases remaining between them. The DNA for the CDR3 is TGTGCCAGCAGGCGGGGCGTCGGGGAGCTGTTTTTT. It yields the protein CASRRGVGELFF.

CDR3 sequence: CASSFSLQGWTEAFF. The CDR3 coding sequence is TGCGCCAGCAGCTTTAGTCTCCAGGGCTGGACTGAAGCTTTCTTT. This chain uses TRBV5-1 with TRBJ1-1; TRBD1 might be the D (5 bases). V was shortened by 2 bases and J by 5 bases, with 16 bases between the two germline ends. Germline CDR1 SGHRS, CDR2 YFSETQ. The CDR3 is 15 residues long.

The chain has TRBV11-2 and TRBJ1-1; a possible D gene is TRBD1 (6 bases). CDR1 SGHAT and CDR2 FQNNGV come from the germline V gene. The V end was cut by 5 bases, the J end by 5 bases, with 21 bases between. This CDR3 comprises 16 residues. The CDR3 bases are TGTGCCAGCAGCCTCACGGGGGGCGCGTTTAAGACTGAAGCTTTCTTT. Translating gives CASSLTGGAFKTEAFF.

The chain employs TRBV30 and TRBJ1-6; 7 bases map to TRBD1. CDR3 length: 16 residues. CDR1 is GTSNPN and CDR2 is SVGIG in the germline V gene (reference sequence). Losses at the gene ends were 2 bases for V and 9 bases for J; bases not matched to a gene: 13. As DNA, the CDR3 is TGTGCCTGGAGTACAGGGGATCTATCTTTGGGTTCACCCCTCCACTTT. This gives the protein CAWSTGDLSLGSPLHF.